This T cell receptor beta chain was identified during a study of blood T cell repertoires in COVID-19. Study in general: Sites in the United States, Italy and Spain provided acute and convalescent COVID-19 samples. The analysed material was cDNA or gDNA that came from T cells, B-cell-depleted T cells, or PBMCs.

In this sample, this clone turned up once. Germline V lookup: CDR1 PRHDT, CDR2 FYEKMQ (reference sequence). This CDR3 region has 13 residues. The V and J ends lost 5 bases and 2 bases, in that order; junction bases with no gene match: 2. In the original processing: From reference gene primer amplification, estimates of nucleated cell counts were derived. TCRdb's table, derived via immunoSEQ multiplex PCR, lists solely in-frame clones and lacks some. That table furnishes V, J and clone size, whereas the DNA furnished D and trimming. The sample has roughly 55,000 clones, roughly three quarters seen once.

Material: peripheral blood. The chain employs TRBV13 and TRBJ2-5, with TRBD1 matching 7 bases. This clonotype originated in a man aged 55 to 69 with acute or convalescent COVID-19. The CDR3 region is CASSRQGQETQYF. The CDR3 DNA is TGTGCCAGCAGCCGACAGGGTCAAGAGACCCAGTACTTC.